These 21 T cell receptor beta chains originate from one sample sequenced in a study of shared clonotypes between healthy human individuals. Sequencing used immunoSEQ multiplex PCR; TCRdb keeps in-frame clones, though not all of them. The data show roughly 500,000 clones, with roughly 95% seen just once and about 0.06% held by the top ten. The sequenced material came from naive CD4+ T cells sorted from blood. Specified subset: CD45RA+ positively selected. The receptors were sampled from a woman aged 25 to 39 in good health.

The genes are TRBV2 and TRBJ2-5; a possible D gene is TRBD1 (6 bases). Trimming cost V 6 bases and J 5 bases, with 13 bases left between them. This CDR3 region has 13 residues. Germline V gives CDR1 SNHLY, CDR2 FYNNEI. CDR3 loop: CASSDPGVETQYF. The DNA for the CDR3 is TGTGCCAGCAGCGACCCAGGGGTTGAGACCCAGTACTTC. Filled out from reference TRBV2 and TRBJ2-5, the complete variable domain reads EPEVTQTPSHQVTQMGQEVILRCVPISNHLYFYWYRQILGQKVEFLVSFYNNEISEKSEIFDDQFSVERPDGSNFTLKIRSTKLEDSAMYFCASSDPGVETQYFGPGTRLLVL.

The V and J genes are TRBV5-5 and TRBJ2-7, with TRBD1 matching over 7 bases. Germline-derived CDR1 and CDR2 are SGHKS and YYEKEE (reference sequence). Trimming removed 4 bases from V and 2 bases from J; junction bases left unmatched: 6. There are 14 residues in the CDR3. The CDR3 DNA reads TGTGCCAGCAGCCCCGGACAGGCCACCTACGAGCAGTACTTC. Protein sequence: CASSPGQATYEQYF.

The CDR3 region is CASIRWRGTTYGYTF. The CDR3 nucleotides are TGTGCCAGCATCCGGTGGAGGGGGACAACCTATGGCTACACCTTC. The chain links TRBV13 to TRBJ1-2; D is possibly TRBD1 (6 bases). V was pared by 7 bases and J by 4 bases, with 19 bases between. The CDR3 runs 15 residues. Germline V gene data show CDR1 as PRHDT and CDR2 as FYEKMQ (reference sequence).

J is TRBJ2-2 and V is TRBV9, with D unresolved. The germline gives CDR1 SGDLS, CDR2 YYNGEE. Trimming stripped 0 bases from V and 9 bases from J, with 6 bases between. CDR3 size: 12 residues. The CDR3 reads CASSVDHRELFF. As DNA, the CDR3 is TGTGCCAGCAGCGTAGATCACAGGGAGCTGTTTTTT.

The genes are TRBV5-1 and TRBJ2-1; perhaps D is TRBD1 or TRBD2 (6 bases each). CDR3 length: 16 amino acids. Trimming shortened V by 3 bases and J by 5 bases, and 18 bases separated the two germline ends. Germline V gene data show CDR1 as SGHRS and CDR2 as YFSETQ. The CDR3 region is CASSSDPGAGDNEQFF. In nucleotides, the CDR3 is TGCGCCAGCAGCTCGGACCCGGGGGCAGGAGACAATGAGCAGTTCTTC.

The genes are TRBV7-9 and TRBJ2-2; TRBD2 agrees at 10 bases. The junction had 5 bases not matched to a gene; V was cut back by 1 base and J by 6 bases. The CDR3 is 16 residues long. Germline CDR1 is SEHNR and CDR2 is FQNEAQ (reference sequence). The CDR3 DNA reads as TGTGCCAGCAGCTTAGGCCTAGCGGGAGCGGCCGGGGAGCTGTTTTTT. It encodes CASSLGLAGAAGELFF.

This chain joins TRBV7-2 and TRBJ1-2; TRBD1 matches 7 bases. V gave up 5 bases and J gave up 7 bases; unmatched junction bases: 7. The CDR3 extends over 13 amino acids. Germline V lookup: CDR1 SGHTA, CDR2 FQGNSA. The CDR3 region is CASSVTGTVGYTF. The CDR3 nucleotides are TGTGCCAGCAGCGTAACCGGGACAGTTGGCTACACCTTC.

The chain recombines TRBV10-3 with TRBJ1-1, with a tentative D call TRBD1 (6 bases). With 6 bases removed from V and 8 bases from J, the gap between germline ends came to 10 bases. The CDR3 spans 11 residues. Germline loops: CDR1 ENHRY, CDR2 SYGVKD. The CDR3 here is CAISRDNEAFF. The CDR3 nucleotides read TGTGCCATCAGCCGGGACAACGAAGCTTTCTTT.

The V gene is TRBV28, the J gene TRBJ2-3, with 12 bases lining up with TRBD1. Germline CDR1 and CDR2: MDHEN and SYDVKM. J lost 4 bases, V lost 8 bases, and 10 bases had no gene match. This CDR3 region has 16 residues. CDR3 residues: CASGVLGTGGADTQYF. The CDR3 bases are TGTGCCAGCGGGGTATTAGGGACAGGGGGCGCAGATACGCAGTATTTT.

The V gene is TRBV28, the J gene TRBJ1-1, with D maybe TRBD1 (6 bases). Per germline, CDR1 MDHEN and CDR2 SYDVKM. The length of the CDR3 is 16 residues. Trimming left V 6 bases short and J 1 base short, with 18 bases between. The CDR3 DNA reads TGTGCCAGCAGATCTAGAACCGGGGGCCAGAACACTGAAGCTTTCTTT. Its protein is CASRSRTGGQNTEAFF.

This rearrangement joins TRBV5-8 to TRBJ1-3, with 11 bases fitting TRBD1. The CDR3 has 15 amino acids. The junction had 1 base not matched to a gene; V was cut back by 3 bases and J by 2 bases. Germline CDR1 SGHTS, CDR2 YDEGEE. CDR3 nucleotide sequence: TGTGCCAGCAGCTGGGGACAGGGGGCTGGAAACACCATATATTTT. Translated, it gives CASSWGQGAGNTIYF.

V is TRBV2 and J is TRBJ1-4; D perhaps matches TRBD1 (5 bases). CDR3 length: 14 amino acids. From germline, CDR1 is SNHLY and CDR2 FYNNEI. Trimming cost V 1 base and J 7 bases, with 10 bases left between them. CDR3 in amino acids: CASSEVQRGEKLFF. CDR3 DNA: TGTGCCAGCAGTGAAGTCCAAAGGGGTGAAAAACTGTTTTTT. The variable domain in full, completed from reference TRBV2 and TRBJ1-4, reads EPEVTQTPSHQVTQMGQEVILRCVPISNHLYFYWYRQILGQKVEFLVSFYNNEISEKSEIFDDQFSVERPDGSNFTLKIRSTKLEDSAMYFCASSEVQRGEKLFFGSGTQLSVL.

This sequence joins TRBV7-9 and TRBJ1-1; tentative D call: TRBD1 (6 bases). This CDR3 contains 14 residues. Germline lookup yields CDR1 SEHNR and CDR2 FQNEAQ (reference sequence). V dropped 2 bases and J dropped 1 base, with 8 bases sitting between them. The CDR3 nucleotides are TGTGCCAGCAGCTTAATACAGGGGAACACTGAAGCTTTCTTT. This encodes CASSLIQGNTEAFF.

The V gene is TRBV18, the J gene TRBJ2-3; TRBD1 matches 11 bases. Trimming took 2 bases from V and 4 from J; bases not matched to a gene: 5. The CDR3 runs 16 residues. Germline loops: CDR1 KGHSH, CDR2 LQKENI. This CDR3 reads CASSPRGQGAADTQYF. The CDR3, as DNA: TGTGCCAGCTCACCAAGAGGACAGGGGGCCGCAGATACGCAGTATTTT.

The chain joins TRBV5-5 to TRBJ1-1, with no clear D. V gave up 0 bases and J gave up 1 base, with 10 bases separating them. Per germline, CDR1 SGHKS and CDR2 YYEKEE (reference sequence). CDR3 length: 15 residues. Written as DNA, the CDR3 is TGTGCCAGCAGCTTGGTAGACGGAAGGAACACTGAAGCTTTCTTT. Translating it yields CASSLVDGRNTEAFF. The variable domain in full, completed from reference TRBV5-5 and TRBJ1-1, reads DAGVTQSPTHLIKTRGQQVTLRCSPISGHKSVSWYQQVLGQGPQFIFQYYEKEERGRGNFPDRFSARQFPNYSSELNVNALLLGDSALYLCASSLVDGRNTEAFFGQGTRLTVV.

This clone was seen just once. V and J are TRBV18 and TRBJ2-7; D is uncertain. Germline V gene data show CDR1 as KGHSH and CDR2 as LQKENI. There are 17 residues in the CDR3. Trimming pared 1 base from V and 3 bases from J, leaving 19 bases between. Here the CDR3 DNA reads TGTGCCAGCTCACCACTGAGTCCGGCAGCTGCGCACTACGAGCAGTACTTC. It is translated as CASSPLSPAAAHYEQYF.

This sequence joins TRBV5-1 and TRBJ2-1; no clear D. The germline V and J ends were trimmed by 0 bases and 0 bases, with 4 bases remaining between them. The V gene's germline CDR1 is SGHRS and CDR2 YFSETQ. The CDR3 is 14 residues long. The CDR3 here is CASSLDFSYNEQFF. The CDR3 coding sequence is TGCGCCAGCAGCTTGGACTTCTCCTACAATGAGCAGTTCTTC.

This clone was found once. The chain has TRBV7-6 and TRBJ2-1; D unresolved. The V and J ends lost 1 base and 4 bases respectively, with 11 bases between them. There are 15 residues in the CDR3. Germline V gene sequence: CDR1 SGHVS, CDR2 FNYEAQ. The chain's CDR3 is CASSLEARGYNEQFF. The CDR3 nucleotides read TGTGCCAGCAGCTTAGAAGCTCGAGGATACAATGAGCAGTTCTTC.

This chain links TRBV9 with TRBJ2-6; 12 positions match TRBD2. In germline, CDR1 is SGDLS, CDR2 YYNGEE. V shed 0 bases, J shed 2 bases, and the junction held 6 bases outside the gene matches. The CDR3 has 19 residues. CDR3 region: CASSVAILAGGPGANVLTF. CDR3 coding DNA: TGTGCCAGCAGCGTAGCTATCCTAGCGGGAGGGCCTGGGGCCAACGTCCTGACTTTC.

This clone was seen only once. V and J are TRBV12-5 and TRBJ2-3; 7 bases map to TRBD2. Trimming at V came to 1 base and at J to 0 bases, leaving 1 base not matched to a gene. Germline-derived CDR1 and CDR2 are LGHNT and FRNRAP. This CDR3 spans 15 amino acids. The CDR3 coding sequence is TGTGCTAGTGGTTTGGGGACTAGAAGCACAGATACGCAGTATTTT. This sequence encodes CASGLGTRSTDTQYF.

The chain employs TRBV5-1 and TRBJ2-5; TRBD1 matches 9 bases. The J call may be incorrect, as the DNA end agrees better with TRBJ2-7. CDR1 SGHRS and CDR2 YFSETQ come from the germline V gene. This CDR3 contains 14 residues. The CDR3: CASSPGQGPYEQYF. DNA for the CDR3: TGCGCCAGCAGCCCGGGACAGGGACCCTACGAGCAGTACTTC.